This T cell receptor beta chain was sequenced in a study of relationships among human T cell subsets (dated by TCRdb to the early 2010s). In terms of the full investigation: Sequencing was performed on eight distinct blood T cell populations: pan T, CD8 cytotoxic, regulatory, Th1, Th2, naive plus transitional, activated and memory cells.

Concerning this clonotype itself: What this receptor recognizes is not known. Per-nucleotide qualities are absent, and no much larger clonotype sits a single base away.

Miltenyi superparamagnetic beads coated with subset-specific monoclonal antibodies were used to isolate the T cell subsets. All T cell populations were isolated from peripheral blood. Mononuclear cells were obtained from whole blood by Ficoll separation, and monocytes were then depleted with anti-CD14 microbeads. Right after isolation, the cell populations were resuspended in RNAprotect reagent. In general terms, the pan T sample was made up of CD3+ T cells. Library prep was done by multiplex PCR. The sequencer was a 454 GS FLX. TCR alpha and beta CDR3 regions were amplified from mRNA by semiquantitative ARM-PCR. ARM-PCR used tagged nested gene-specific primers, after which communal superprimers carried out exponential amplification. Exonuclease was used to remove the nested primers before the first-round PCR products went through the second amplification round. Amplicons were sequenced on the 454 platform, which allows rapid sequencing of millions of DNA fragments without cloning bias. An effective read was defined as a read mappable to both V and J germline segments. Per the authors' processing: IRmap was used to assign reads to germline V, D and J segments, and IRmap relies on pyromap, a Smith-Waterman modification adapted to 454 sequencing errors. D-beta assignments were filtered with cutoffs set at the 99th percentile of alignment scores obtained from simulated random sequences. CDR3 was defined as the amino acids lying between the conserved V-segment Y[YFLI]C motif and the J-segment [FW]GXGT motif. A compound Poisson process model, previously applied to large-scale EST data, was used to estimate repertoire diversity. A cross-contamination detection procedure was applied to argue against sample contamination as the source of shared CDR3s. TCRdb reprocessed the public reads (quality trimming at Q25 with fastp, clone calling with MiXCR) and kept in-frame beta chains. Each entry is one CDR3 protein sequence, shown with its most common DNA and genes. The V and J calls, along with clone size, are taken from TCRdb and not from the paper's own processing. For this sample the table gives some 16,000 distinct CDR3 sequences, of which around 62% were detected only once. The ten largest clones capture under 40% of the sample.

The investigation overall reported the following: A CD4+CD8+ double-positive population could not be excluded by the bead-based sorting. More than 55% of CD8+ cytotoxic sequences came from clones with more than 100 reads, while the regulatory and Th2 subsets showed few clones of that size. No statistically significant differences in V, D and J usage, CDR3 length or N-nucleotide additions were observed among the seven subsets. T cell counts went unrecorded for a couple of pan T samples, which were processed alongside pan B cells. Substantial sharing of CDR3s among Th1, Th2 and regulatory T cells was interpreted as suggestive of stochastic cell fate choices.

The germline V gene (reference sequence) sets CDR1 to MNHEY and CDR2 to SMNVEV. From V the trimming removes 2 bases and from J it removes 4 bases, while the gene matches leave 7 bases of the junction unaccounted for. Taken from cysteine to phenylalanine, the CDR3 has 15 residues. The read is trimmed to its CDR3 DNA, 45 bases read in frame from base 1. The sequencing input was total T cells sorted from blood. Reading the label with the study, this specimen's cell subset or site is: CD3+ T cells in general. The sequence was collected from a middle-aged man in good health. This sequence uses TRBV27 and TRBJ2-7, and 8 junctional nucleotides match TRBD2. The nucleotides read TGTGCCAGCAGTTTAGGTATAGCGGGGAGATACGAGCAGTACTTC. The translation is CASSLGIAGRYEQYF.